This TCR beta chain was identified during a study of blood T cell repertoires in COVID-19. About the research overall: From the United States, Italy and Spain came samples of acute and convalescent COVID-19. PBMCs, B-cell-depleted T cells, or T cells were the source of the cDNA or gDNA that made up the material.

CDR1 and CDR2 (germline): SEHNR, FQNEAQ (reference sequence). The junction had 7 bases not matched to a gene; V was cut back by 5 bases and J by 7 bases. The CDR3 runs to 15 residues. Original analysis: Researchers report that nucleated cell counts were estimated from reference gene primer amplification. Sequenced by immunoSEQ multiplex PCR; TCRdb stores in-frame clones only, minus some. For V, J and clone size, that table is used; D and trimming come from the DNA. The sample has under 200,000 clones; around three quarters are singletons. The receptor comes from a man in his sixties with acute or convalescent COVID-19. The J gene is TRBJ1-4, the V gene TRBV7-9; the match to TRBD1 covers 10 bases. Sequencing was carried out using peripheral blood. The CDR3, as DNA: TGTGCCAGCAGCCTCCACGACAGGGGGCTTGAAAAACTGTTTTTT. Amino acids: CASSLHDRGLEKLFF.